This TCR beta chain was identified in a study of T-cell reconstitution after alpha-beta-depleted transplantation in children. Study results and limitations: Reports say that about two months after transplant, the alpha-beta T cells came out of several hundred graft clones that had expanded.

This clonotype was detected ten times or more. Its antigen remains unknown. Germline V gene data show CDR1 as SGHVS and CDR2 as FQNEAQ. The CDR3 length is 17 residues. Trimming left V 2 bases short and J 3 bases short, with 16 bases between. Preparing the TCRbeta library involved the use of unique molecular identifiers. MiXCR was run by TCRdb on the PCR reads, yielding one entry per CDR3 protein. Of a few hundred thousand distinct CDR3 sequences in the sample, approximately 10% are singletons; the top ten hold roughly 27%. The receptor was isolated from a child in the first two years of life with acute myeloid leukemia, due to receive a stem cell transplant. The sample here was PBMCs, taken before TCRalphabeta/CD19-depleted stem cell transplant. The rearrangement joins TRBV7-8 to TRBJ2-2, with D perhaps matching TRBD1 (6 bases). The CDR3 protein is CASSLPGHGSDTGELFF. Written as DNA, the CDR3 is TGTGCCAGCAGCTTACCGGGACACGGATCGGACACCGGGGAGCTGTTTTTT.